The 24 T cell receptor beta chains presented below share a single source sample, sequenced in a study of human T cells and chemical hapten exposure. TCRdb itself ran the RACE reads through MiXCR, one entry per CDR3 protein. Found here are some 94,000 distinct CDR3 sequences, roughly 12% of them singletons; the top ten hold approximately 2%. Time point reported: patch test 1, 2 weeks after DPC sensitization. Sample treatment: therapeutic diphenylcyclopropenone sensitization with weekly scalp DPC. This specimen consisted of whole blood, obtained in connection with sensitization to the hapten diphenylcyclopropenone (DPC). The receptor set was obtained from a woman in her thirties or forties with alopecia areata. Some clones in this sample may be carry-over from other donors' samples.

This clonotype was counted between two and nine times. The chain couples TRBV28 to TRBJ2-5, with TRBD2 matching over 7 bases. This CDR3 contains 15 residues. Germline V CDR1 and CDR2: MDHEN, SYDVKM. J lost 2 bases, V lost 5 bases, and 8 bases had no gene match. CDR3 in DNA: TGTGCCAGCAGTAGGCCTAGCGGAGGGCAAGAGACCCAGTACTTC. Residues: CASSRPSGGQETQYF.

This clonotype was detected only a few times. J is TRBJ1-6 and V is TRBV28; TRBD1 might be the D (6 bases). The CDR3 contains 17 residues. V was pared by 3 bases and J by 7 bases, with 19 bases between. In germline, CDR1 is MDHEN, CDR2 SYDVKM. CDR3 DNA sequence: TGTGCCAGCAGTTTCCCCCGGGGGGCCGTTAGGAATTCACCCCTCCACTTT. It codes for CASSFPRGAVRNSPLHF.

Ten or more counts support this clonotype. V usage is TRBV24-1 and J usage is TRBJ2-1, with TRBD1 identical over 10 bases. The CDR3 runs 19 residues. Trimming at V came to 3 bases and at J to 0 bases, leaving 10 bases not matched to a gene. CDR1 KGHDR and CDR2 SFDVKD come from the germline V gene. DNA of the CDR3: TGTGCCACCAGTGATCCCGGGACAGGGGACGGGAGCTCCTACAATGAGCAGTTCTTC. The encoded protein is CATSDPGTGDGSSYNEQFF.

This clonotype was picked up many times. This chain connects TRBV5-1 to TRBJ2-5, with D uncertain. Germline assignment: CDR1 SGHRS and CDR2 YFSETQ. The V end was cut by 5 bases, the J end by 5 bases, with 7 bases between. The CDR3 loop spans 11 amino acids. The CDR3 bases are TGCGCCAGCAGTGCACGGGAGACCCAGTACTTC. It yields the protein CASSARETQYF.

This clonotype was seen more than once but under ten times. V gene TRBV27 combines with J gene TRBJ2-7; tentatively, D is TRBD1 or TRBD2 (5 bases each). The length of the CDR3 is 16 residues. The germline V gene encodes CDR1 MNHEY and CDR2 SMNVEV (reference sequence). V lost 2 bases, J lost 2 bases, and 16 bases lay in between. The CDR3 loop reads CASSLEGGALAYEQYF. In DNA form, the CDR3 reads TGTGCCAGCAGTTTAGAGGGTGGGGCATTGGCCTACGAGCAGTACTTC.

V gene TRBV28 combines with J gene TRBJ2-2; weak D call: TRBD2 (5 bases). Per the germline V gene, CDR1 is MDHEN and CDR2 is SYDVKM. Between the trimmed V and J ends, which lost 6 bases and 5 bases, there was a span of 10 bases. The CDR3 is made up of 13 amino acids. For the CDR3, the DNA is TGTGCCAGCAGGGAGGACGGAACCGGGGAGCTGTTTTTT. As protein: CASREDGTGELFF.

There are a few counts of this clonotype. This chain joins TRBV12-3 or TRBV12-4 and TRBJ1-2; the D is unclear. The V and J ends lost 4 bases and 7 bases respectively, with 10 bases between them. This CDR3 is built from 12 residues. The CDR3 DNA follows: TGTGCCAGCAGTTCAGGAGCGGGTGGCTACACCTTC. This translates into CASSSGAGGYTF.

CDR3 DNA: TGTGCCAGCAGTTTTCTCCGCACCGGGGAGCTGTTTTTT. It is translated as CASSFLRTGELFF. V is TRBV12-3 or TRBV12-4 and J is TRBJ2-2; D gene ambiguous. V dropped 3 bases and J dropped 4 bases, with 6 bases sitting between them. This CDR3 has 13 residues.

The chain is built from TRBV20-1 and TRBJ2-1, with 12 bases identical to TRBD2. CDR1 is DFQATT and CDR2 is SNEGSKA in the germline V gene (reference sequence). This CDR3 contains 16 residues. V lost 3 bases, J lost 1 base, and 4 bases stayed unmatched. In DNA, the CDR3 is TGCAGTGCTAGGACTAGCGGGAGCGTGTCCTACAATGAGCAGTTCTTC. It is translated as CSARTSGSVSYNEQFF.

The V gene is TRBV29-1, the J gene TRBJ2-1, with no clear D. This CDR3 has 13 amino acids. CDR1 and CDR2 from the germline V gene are SQVTM and ANQGSEA. V was cut by 2 bases and J by 2 bases, with 7 bases left in between. The CDR3 region is CSVESQAYNEQFF. The CDR3, as DNA: TGCAGCGTTGAAAGCCAGGCCTACAATGAGCAGTTCTTC.

V and J are TRBV6-5 and TRBJ1-3, with D unclear. V gave up 0 bases and J gave up 2 bases, with 5 bases separating them. This CDR3 has 14 amino acids. Germline CDR1 and CDR2: MNHEY and SVGAGI. In nucleotides, the CDR3 is TGTGCCAGCAGTTACTCAGGACCTGGAAACACCATATATTTT. It codes for CASSYSGPGNTIYF.

The chain links TRBV6-2 or TRBV6-3 to TRBJ2-2; maybe TRBD2 (5 bases). Germline loops: CDR1 MNHEY, CDR2 SVGEGT. The CDR3 totals 16 residues. The V and J ends lost 2 bases and 0 bases respectively, with 10 bases between them. DNA for the CDR3: TGTGCCAGCAGTTACGAGGAGGCTCCGAACACCGGGGAGCTGTTTTTT. This encodes CASSYEEAPNTGELFF.

The V and J genes are TRBV29-1 and TRBJ2-5, with D unresolved. V dropped 2 bases and J dropped 5 bases, with 3 bases sitting between them. The CDR3 length is 10 residues. The V gene's germline CDR1 is SQVTM and CDR2 ANQGSEA. The CDR3 region is CSVEHETQYF. The CDR3 region has the DNA TGCAGCGTTGAACATGAGACCCAGTACTTC. The whole variable domain, remainder taken from reference TRBV29-1 and TRBJ2-5, is SAVISQKPSRDICQRGTSLTIQCQVDSQVTMMFWYRQQPGQSLTLIATANQGSEATYESGFVIDKFPISRPNLTFSTLTVSNMSPEDSSIYLCSVEHETQYFGPGTRLLVL.

The J gene is TRBJ1-2, the V gene TRBV11-2; D uncertain. Between the trimmed V and J ends, which lost 8 bases and 5 bases, there was a span of 6 bases. Germline CDR1 SGHAT, CDR2 FQNNGV. CDR3 length equals 10 residues. The CDR3 protein is CASGKYGYTF. Here the CDR3 DNA reads TGTGCCAGCGGGAAGTATGGCTACACCTTC. Full variable domain (missing parts from reference TRBV11-2 and TRBJ1-2): EAGVAQSPRYKIIEKRQSVAFWCNPISGHATLYWYQQILGQGPKLLIQFQNNGVVDDSQLPKDRFSAERLKGVDSTLKIQPAKLEDSAVYLCASGKYGYTFGSGTRLTVV.

The chain employs TRBV6-5 and TRBJ1-2; possible D gene TRBD1, 5 bases. Germline CDR1 is MNHEY and CDR2 is SVGAGI. The germline V and J ends were trimmed by 5 bases and 2 bases, with 9 bases remaining between them. This CDR3 is 13 amino acids long. CDR3: CASSPTANYGYTF. The DNA of the CDR3 is TGTGCCAGCAGTCCGACAGCCAACTATGGCTACACCTTC.

The chain employs TRBV20-1 and TRBJ1-5, with D perhaps matching TRBD1 (6 bases). This CDR3 is built from 13 residues. Trimming pared 3 bases from V and 11 bases from J, leaving 17 bases between. Germline values: CDR1 DFQATT, CDR2 SNEGSKA (reference sequence). The CDR3: CSASGDTLSTQHF. The CDR3 DNA reads TGCAGTGCTAGCGGGGACACCTTATCGACCCAGCATTTT.

This clonotype was detected a few times. The chain joins TRBV20-1 to TRBJ1-3; D gene unclear. Germline CDR1 is DFQATT and CDR2 is SNEGSKA (reference sequence). The CDR3 extends over 14 amino acids. The ends were cut back, 1 base at V and 4 bases at J, with 11 bases in the middle. The CDR3 nucleotides read TGCAGTGCTAGAGGGAAGCTCAAGGGAAACACCATATATTTT. Its protein product is CSARGKLKGNTIYF.

This clonotype was seen many times. V gene TRBV29-1 combines with J gene TRBJ2-4; tentative D call: TRBD2 (5 bases). This CDR3 spans 14 amino acids. The germline V gene has CDR1 SQVTM and CDR2 ANQGSEA. Trimming removed 6 bases from V and 0 bases from J, with 12 bases in between. The CDR3 region is CSVQPGIAKNIQYF. The CDR3 DNA reads as TGCAGCGTCCAACCGGGGATAGCCAAAAACATTCAGTACTTC.

The chain carries TRBV6-2 or TRBV6-3 and TRBJ1-1, with 7 bases that match TRBD1. The CDR3 runs to 14 residues. The germline V gene encodes CDR1 MNHEY and CDR2 SVGEGT. V shed 9 bases and J 2 bases; nucleotides not matched to a gene: 9. CDR3 sequence reads: CASIGGTANTEAFF. The CDR3 coding sequence is TGTGCCAGTATTGGTGGGACAGCAAACACTGAAGCTTTCTTT.

This chain links TRBV11-3 with TRBJ2-1; 10 nucleotides align to TRBD2. Germline V gene data show CDR1 as SGHNT and CDR2 as YENEEA. This CDR3 has 17 residues. With 3 bases clipped from V and 6 bases from J, the junction kept 11 bases outside the gene matches. CDR3 protein: CASSFSGTSEYPNEQFF. CDR3 in DNA: TGTGCCAGCAGCTTTTCCGGGACTAGCGAGTATCCCAATGAGCAGTTCTTC. The variable domain in full, with the rest retrieved from reference TRBV11-3 and TRBJ2-1, is EAGVVQSPRYKIIEKKQPVAFWCNPISGHNTLYWYLQNLGQGPELLIRYENEEAVDDSQLPKDRFSAERLKGVDSTLKIQPAELGDSAVYLCASSFSGTSEYPNEQFFGPGTRLTVL.

This clonotype was seen a handful of times. The genes are TRBV12-5 and TRBJ2-1, with 9 bases lining up with TRBD1. There are 15 residues in the CDR3. The ends lost 5 bases at V and 1 base at J; junction bases unmatched: 3. CDR1 is LGHNT and CDR2 is FRNRAP in the germline V gene. For the CDR3, the DNA is TGTGCTAGTGGTGCCGGACAGGGGTCCTACAATGAGCAGTTCTTC. This gives the protein CASGAGQGSYNEQFF.

Here the CDR3 DNA reads TGTGCCAGCAGTTTTACACCCGCGTCCGGGGAGCTGTTTTTT. The encoded protein is CASSFTPASGELFF. The V gene is TRBV28, the J gene TRBJ2-2; D remains unclear. CDR3 size: 14 residues. Germline V gene data show CDR1 as MDHEN and CDR2 as SYDVKM. The V end lost 3 bases, the J end lost 6 bases, and 11 bases lay between the germline ends. The full variable domain, in which reference TRBV28 and TRBJ2-2 provide the parts outside the CDR3, is DVKVTQSSRYLVKRTGEKVFLECVQDMDHENMFWYRQDPGLGLRLIYFSYDVKMKEKGDIPEGYSVSREKKERFSLILESASTNQTSMYLCASSFTPASGELFFGEGSRLTVL.

This clonotype has a count of ten or more. This sequence joins TRBV11-2 and TRBJ2-5; D is unresolved. The CDR3 consists of 17 residues. In germline, CDR1 is SGHAT, CDR2 FQNNGV. Trimming pared 4 bases from V and 4 bases from J, leaving 22 bases between. The CDR3 region is CASSWGTPGPRTETQYF. The CDR3 coding sequence is TGTGCCAGCAGCTGGGGAACACCGGGCCCCCGGACAGAGACCCAGTACTTC. The entire variable domain, with the rest obtained from reference TRBV11-2 and TRBJ2-5, is as follows: EAGVAQSPRYKIIEKRQSVAFWCNPISGHATLYWYQQILGQGPKLLIQFQNNGVVDDSQLPKDRFSAERLKGVDSTLKIQPAKLEDSAVYLCASSWGTPGPRTETQYFGPGTRLLVL.

This clonotype was observed many times. The J gene is TRBJ2-1, the V gene TRBV29-1; D is perhaps TRBD1 or TRBD2 (5 bases each). Germline-derived CDR1 and CDR2 are SQVTM and ANQGSEA. This CDR3 contains 16 residues. The V and J ends lost 0 bases and 2 bases respectively, with 14 bases between them. The DNA of the CDR3 is TGCAGCGTTGAAGATCGGGGCTCCTGGGCCTACAATGAGCAGTTCTTC. The encoded protein is CSVEDRGSWAYNEQFF.